The next 19 T cell receptor beta chains were all read from a single sample in a study of blood T cell repertoires in COVID-19 (dated by TCRdb to about 2020). The library was produced with the immunoSEQ multiplex PCR assay. TCRdb provides this immuneACCESS table in a form limited to in-frame rearrangements. Some clones are lacking; in checked studies, under half of them reflect an unresolved V gene, and why the rest are absent is not known. The sample includes around 400,000 clones, with roughly 88% observed a single time. Of the sample, 1.4% to 1.5% is held by the ten largest clones. Specimen: PBMCs or T cells enriched from blood (not recorded which). These receptors all come from a woman aged 18-35 years who had been exposed to COVID-19.

The V call is TRBV5-5, the J call TRBJ2-3, with a tentative D call TRBD1 (5 bases). Germline V gene data show CDR1 as SGHKS and CDR2 as YYEKEE (reference sequence). V was shortened by 5 bases and J by 3 bases, with 7 bases between the two germline ends. The CDR3 covers 12 residues. Written as DNA, the CDR3 is TGTGCCAGCAGTAGGGGTACAGATACGCAGTATTTT. Translated, it gives CASSRGTDTQYF.

The chain combines TRBV2 with TRBJ2-2; maybe TRBD1 (5 bases). Germline assignment: CDR1 SNHLY and CDR2 FYNNEI. The length of the CDR3 is 15 residues. V was pared by 8 bases and J by 0 bases, with 13 bases between. In DNA, the CDR3 is TGTGCCAGCTCAGGGTCGCGGACGAACACCGGGGAGCTGTTTTTT. Its translation is CASSGSRTNTGELFF.

The chain combines TRBV12-3 or TRBV12-4 with TRBJ1-5; D ambiguous. The CDR3 totals 13 residues. V lost 7 bases to trimming and J lost 0 bases, with 7 bases between them. The CDR3 DNA reads as TGTGCCAGCACGGGTAATAGCAATCAGCCCCAGCATTTT. Protein: CASTGNSNQPQHF.

The chain employs TRBV7-2 and TRBJ2-5; TRBD2 might be the D (7 bases). The V end was cut by 5 bases, the J end by 5 bases, with 21 bases between. From germline, CDR1 is SGHTA and CDR2 FQGNSA. The CDR3 totals 16 residues. The CDR3 sequence is CASSPRGGGNGETQYF. In DNA form, the CDR3 reads TGTGCCAGCAGCCCTAGGGGGGGCGGGAACGGCGAGACCCAGTACTTC. Full variable domain (missing parts from reference TRBV7-2 and TRBJ2-5): GAGVSQSPSNKVTEKGKDVELRCDPISGHTALYWYRQSLGQGLEFLIYFQGNSAPDKSGLPSDRFSAERTGGSVSTLTIQRTQQEDSAVYLCASSPRGGGNGETQYFGPGTRLLVL.

DNA of the CDR3: TGTGCCTGGTCAAGACAGAAAACCTATAATTCACCCCTCCACTTT. Translated, it gives CAWSRQKTYNSPLHF. The chain recombines TRBV30 with TRBJ1-6; D might be TRBD1 (5 bases). The CDR3 runs 15 residues. V lost 5 bases to trimming and J lost 2 bases, with 13 bases between them. Germline CDR1 GTSNPN, CDR2 SVGIG (reference sequence).

This clone was seen more than once but under ten times. This chain uses TRBV28 with TRBJ1-1; 8 bases match TRBD1. After removal of 0 bases from V and 0 bases from J, the junction contained 12 bases not matched to a gene. This CDR3 spans 19 amino acids. Germline CDR1 is MDHEN and CDR2 is SYDVKM. This CDR3 reads CASSLWAGTGFSMNTEAFF. For the CDR3, the DNA is TGTGCCAGCAGTTTATGGGCCGGGACAGGATTTTCCATGAACACTGAAGCTTTCTTT.

The V and J genes are TRBV4-1 and TRBJ2-1; 12 positions agree with TRBD2. Germline V gene sequence: CDR1 MGHRA, CDR2 YSYEKL. J gave up 6 bases and V 4 bases, and 10 bases lay outside the gene matches. The CDR3 sequence is 17 residues long. The CDR3 coding sequence is TGCGCCAGCAGCCGCAAAACGACTAGCGGGAGTTTCAATGAGCAGTTCTTC. As protein: CASSRKTTSGSFNEQFF.

The chain couples TRBV2 to TRBJ2-2; the match to TRBD1 covers 7 bases. Trimming removed 4 bases from V and 4 bases from J; junction bases left unmatched: 9. The V gene's germline CDR1 is SNHLY and CDR2 FYNNEI. The length of the CDR3 is 16 residues. The CDR3 coding sequence is TGTGCCAGCAGTGGTCAGGGACAGAGAACCACCGGGGAGCTGTTTTTT. Its translation: CASSGQGQRTTGELFF. The full variable domain, with the rest looked up from reference TRBV2 and TRBJ2-2, is EPEVTQTPSHQVTQMGQEVILRCVPISNHLYFYWYRQILGQKVEFLVSFYNNEISEKSEIFDDQFSVERPDGSNFTLKIRSTKLEDSAMYFCASSGQGQRTTGELFFGEGSRLTVL.

The chain couples TRBV5-8 to TRBJ1-1; 7 bases match TRBD1. Germline V CDR1 and CDR2: SGHTS, YDEGEE. The CDR3 contains 14 residues. V lost 2 bases to trimming and J lost 1 base; unmatched junction nucleotides: 2. The CDR3 DNA sequence: TGTGCCAGCAGCTTCCGGGACAGGAACACTGAAGCTTTCTTT. Translating gives CASSFRDRNTEAFF.

The chain carries TRBV5-4 and TRBJ2-1; D gene uncertain. The CDR3 is 13 residues long. Looked up from germline, CDR1 is SGHNT and CDR2 is YYREEE (reference sequence). Trimming took off 0 bases at V and 8 bases at J, with 9 bases between the two ends. CDR3 protein: CASSLDEYYEQFF. CDR3 coding DNA: TGTGCCAGCAGCTTGGACGAGTATTATGAGCAGTTCTTC.

The chain joins TRBV7-9 to TRBJ2-7, with 8 bases fitting TRBD1. This CDR3 has 15 amino acids. Germline V gene sequence: CDR1 SEHNR, CDR2 FQNEAQ (reference sequence). V was pared by 8 bases and J by 2 bases, with 11 bases of the junction left unmatched. CDR3 nucleotide sequence: TGTGCCAGCGCCGAGTCCGGGACAGGAACCTACGAGCAGTACTTC. It yields the protein CASAESGTGTYEQYF. The full variable domain, in which reference TRBV7-9 and TRBJ2-7 provide the parts outside the CDR3, is DTGVSQNPRHKITKRGQNVTFRCDPISEHNRLYWYRQTLGQGPEFLTYFQNEAQLEKSRLLSDRFSAERPKGSFSTLEIQRTEQGDSAMYLCASAESGTGTYEQYFGPGTRLTVT.

The chain is built from TRBV11-2 and TRBJ1-6; 8 bases align to TRBD1. V shed 5 bases and J 7 bases; nucleotides not matched to a gene: 16. This CDR3 has 18 residues. The V gene's germline CDR1 is SGHAT and CDR2 FQNNGV. This CDR3 is CASSTRGHRGKENSPLHF. CDR3 nucleotide sequence: TGTGCCAGCAGCACCAGGGGGCACAGGGGGAAGGAAAATTCACCCCTCCACTTT.

V is TRBV6-2 or TRBV6-3 and J is TRBJ2-4, with 9 bases matching TRBD1. There are 17 residues in the CDR3. Trimming cost V 5 bases and J 1 base; bases outside gene matches: 9. Germline CDR1 and CDR2: MNHEY and SVGEGT. Written as DNA, the CDR3 is TGTGCCAGCAGTCCCTTTACACAGGGGGCGGCCAAAAACATTCAGTACTTC. It yields the protein CASSPFTQGAAKNIQYF.

The V call is TRBV28, the J call TRBJ1-2, with TRBD1 identical over 8 bases. In germline, CDR1 is MDHEN, CDR2 SYDVKM. There are 12 residues in the CDR3. V shed 4 bases, J shed 8 bases, and the junction held 3 bases outside the gene matches. CDR3 DNA sequence: TGTGCCAGCAGTTCGACAGGGGACGGCTACACCTTC. Amino acids: CASSSTGDGYTF.

Concerning this clone: The sample carries other DNA sequences with the same CDR3. The V gene is TRBV2, the J gene TRBJ2-3; 7 bases match TRBD2. The CDR3 contains 13 residues. In germline, CDR1 is SNHLY, CDR2 FYNNEI. V was clipped by 6 bases and J by 3 bases; unmatched bases: 3. The CDR3 loop is CASSEGGTDTQYF. As DNA, the CDR3 is TGTGCCAGCAGCGAGGGAGGGACAGATACGCAGTATTTT.

This chain links TRBV3-1 (or the pseudogene TRBV3-2) with TRBJ2-1; TRBD2 aligns across 7 bases. Germline trimming cut 5 bases from V and 7 bases from J; bases unmatched to any gene: 11. Looked up from germline, CDR1 is LGHDT and CDR2 is YNNKEL (reference sequence). The CDR3 has 15 residues. The CDR3 bases are TGTGCCAGCAGCTCGGAGACTAGCCCCGTAAATGAGCAGTTCTTC. Translation: CASSSETSPVNEQFF.

The chain uses TRBV6-5 and TRBJ1-1; the match to TRBD1 covers 7 bases. V lost 3 bases, J lost 7 bases, and 11 bases stayed unmatched. The CDR3 totals 15 residues. The germline V gene encodes CDR1 MNHEY and CDR2 SVGAGI. CDR3 amino acids: CASSYEGGGFGEAFF. The CDR3 nucleotides read TGTGCCAGCAGTTATGAAGGGGGCGGTTTTGGTGAAGCTTTCTTT.

The sample holds one count of this clone. The genes are TRBV5-5 and TRBJ2-7; 7 bases map to TRBD1. With 4 bases clipped from V and 0 bases from J, the junction kept 7 bases outside the gene matches. Germline CDR1 SGHKS, CDR2 YYEKEE (reference sequence). The CDR3 length is 15 residues. The CDR3 DNA reads TGTGCCAGCAGCCCAGAGGACAGGAACTCCTACGAGCAGTACTTC. It encodes CASSPEDRNSYEQYF.

V is TRBV7-2 and J is TRBJ1-6; TRBD1 is a possible D gene (5 bases). Trimming left V 6 bases short and J 9 bases short, with 18 bases between. The germline gives CDR1 SGHTA, CDR2 FQGNSA. This CDR3 is 15 amino acids long. This CDR3 is CASSGARMEVSPLHF. CDR3 sequence (DNA): TGTGCCAGCAGTGGGGCGAGGATGGAAGTTTCACCCCTCCACTTT.